The sequence of this T cell receptor beta chain was determined in a study of blood T cells in healthy people across ages. Whole-study findings and limits: Across the age range, TCR beta diversity per million T cells fell in a roughly linear way. Among long-lived donors, naive CD4+ cells were more numerous and diversity higher than in aged donors.

In germline, CDR1 is ENHRY, CDR2 SYGVKD. The CDR3 has 15 residues. V gave up 2 bases and J gave up 2 bases; unmatched junction bases: 5. Combining a sample-barcoded 5' primer with a J-beta primer mix, a second PCR ran for 7 to 11 cycles. The template-switch adaptor, which had 12 random nucleotides, put a tag on each cDNA molecule. TCRdb passed the 5' RACE reads through MiXCR, listing each CDR3 protein once. The sample includes 1.5 million to 2 million distinct CDR3 sequences, over 25% of them seen just once. This clonotype appeared a few times. What it binds is unknown. The sequence derives from a woman in her twenties or thirties in good health. The chain joins TRBV10-3 to TRBJ1-2, with 7 bases lining up with TRBD1. Sample: blood. The CDR3, as DNA: TGTGCCATCAGTGAGGGGACAGACATCAACTATGGCTACACCTTC. As protein: CAISEGTDINYGYTF.